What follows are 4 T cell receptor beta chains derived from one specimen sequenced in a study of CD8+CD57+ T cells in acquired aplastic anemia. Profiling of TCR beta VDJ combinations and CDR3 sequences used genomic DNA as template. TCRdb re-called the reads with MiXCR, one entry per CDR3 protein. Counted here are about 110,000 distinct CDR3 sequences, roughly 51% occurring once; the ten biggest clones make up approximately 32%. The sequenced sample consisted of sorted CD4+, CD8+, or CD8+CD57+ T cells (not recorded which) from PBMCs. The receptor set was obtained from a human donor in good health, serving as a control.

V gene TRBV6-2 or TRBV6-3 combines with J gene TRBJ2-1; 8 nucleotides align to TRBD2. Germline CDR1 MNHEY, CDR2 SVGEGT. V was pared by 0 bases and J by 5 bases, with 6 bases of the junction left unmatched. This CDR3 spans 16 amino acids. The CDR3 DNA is TGTGCCAGCAGTTACTCCCGCGGGGGGTTTCACAATGAGCAGTTCTTC. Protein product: CASSYSRGGFHNEQFF.

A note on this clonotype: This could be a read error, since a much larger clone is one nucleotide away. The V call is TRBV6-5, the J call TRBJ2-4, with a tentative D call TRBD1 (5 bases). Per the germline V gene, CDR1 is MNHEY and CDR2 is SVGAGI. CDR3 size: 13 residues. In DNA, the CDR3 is TGTGCCAGCAGTTATAGCAGGGAAAACATTCAGTCCTTC. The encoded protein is CASSYSRENIQSF.

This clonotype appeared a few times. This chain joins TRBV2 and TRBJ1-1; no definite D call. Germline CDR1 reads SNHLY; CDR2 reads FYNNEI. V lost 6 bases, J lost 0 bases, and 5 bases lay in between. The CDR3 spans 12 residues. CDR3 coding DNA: TGTGCCAGCAGGACGATGAACACTGAAGCTTTCTTT. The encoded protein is CASRTMNTEAFF.

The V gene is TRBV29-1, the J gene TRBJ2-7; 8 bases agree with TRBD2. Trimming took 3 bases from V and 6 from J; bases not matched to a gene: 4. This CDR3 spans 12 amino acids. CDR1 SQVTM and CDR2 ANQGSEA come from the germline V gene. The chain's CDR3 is CSVEVAGSEQYF. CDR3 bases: TGCAGCGTTGAGGTAGCGGGGAGCGAGCAGTACTTC.